This T cell receptor (beta chain) emerged from a study of blood T cells in healthy people across ages. This clonotype was observed a few times. The CDR3 covers 16 residues. The V segment lost 3 bases and the J segment 2 bases; nucleotides outside the gene matches: 3. Germline lookup yields CDR1 KGHDR and CDR2 SFDVKD. PCR was performed a second time for about 7 to 11 cycles using a sample-barcoded 5' primer and a J-beta primer mix. TCRdb used MiXCR to reprocess the 5' RACE reads, holding one entry per CDR3 protein. The table shows 950,000 to 1,200,000 distinct CDR3 sequences, with roughly two fifths occurring only once.

The J gene is TRBJ2-6, the V gene TRBV24-1; 7 bases align to TRBD1. The receptor was derived from a man aged 18 to 30 in good health. The sample was blood. The CDR3, as DNA: TGTGCCACCAGTGATCCCACAGGGGCTGGGGCCAACGTCCTGACTTTC. Encoded protein: CATSDPTGAGANVLTF.